Shown below are 4 T cell receptor beta chains from a single sample sequenced in a study of blood T cell repertoires in COVID-19. Libraries were prepared by immunoSEQ multiplex PCR; TCRdb keeps only in-frame clonotypes and omits some of them. The table has roughly 230,000 clones, more than 80% seen once. Sequencing used peripheral blood. Receptors originate from a human donor in a cohort sampled during active COVID-19.

In its sample, this clone was seen a few times. The rearrangement uses TRBV6-5 and TRBJ1-6; no reliable D call. With 4 bases removed from V and 7 bases from J, the gap between germline ends came to 11 bases. The length of the CDR3 is 14 residues. Germline V gene lookup returns CDR1 MNHEY and CDR2 SVGAGI. The CDR3 nucleotides read TGTGCCAGCAGTTTGGCGACGGGAAATTCACCCCTCCACTTT. Its protein is CASSLATGNSPLHF.

The chain carries TRBV18 and TRBJ2-2; maybe TRBD1 (6 bases). The CDR3 length is 16 residues. Trimming left V 2 bases short and J 6 bases short, with 16 bases between. Germline V lookup: CDR1 KGHSH, CDR2 LQKENI. CDR3 in amino acids: CASSPFTGFQAGELFF. CDR3 DNA: TGTGCCAGCTCACCATTTACAGGGTTCCAAGCCGGGGAGCTGTTTTTT.

This chain links TRBV4-1 with TRBJ2-1; D is possibly TRBD2 (6 bases). This CDR3 contains 15 residues. Germline loops: CDR1 MGHRA, CDR2 YSYEKL. V shed 0 bases and J shed 8 bases, with 14 bases lying between them. CDR3 sequence (DNA): TGCGCCAGCAGCCAAGAACTTCCGACTAGTTATGAGCAGTTCTTC. As protein: CASSQELPTSYEQFF.

This clone has just one count. This chain connects TRBV2 to TRBJ1-4; D remains unclear. Germline V gene sequence: CDR1 SNHLY, CDR2 FYNNEI. The CDR3 runs 13 residues. V lost 6 bases and J lost 8, with 13 bases in between. The CDR3 region is CASRGFGGEKLFF. CDR3 bases: TGTGCCAGCAGGGGATTCGGCGGGGAAAAACTGTTTTTT.